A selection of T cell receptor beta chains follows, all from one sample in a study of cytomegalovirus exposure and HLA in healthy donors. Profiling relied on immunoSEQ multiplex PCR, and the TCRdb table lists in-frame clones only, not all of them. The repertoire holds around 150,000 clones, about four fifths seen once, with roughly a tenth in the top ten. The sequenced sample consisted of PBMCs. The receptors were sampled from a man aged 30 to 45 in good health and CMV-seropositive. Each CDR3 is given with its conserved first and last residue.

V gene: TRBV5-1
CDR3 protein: CASSLSPGGSTDTQYF

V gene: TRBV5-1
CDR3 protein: CASSLTSLKIYNEQFF

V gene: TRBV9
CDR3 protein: CASSLDGELFF

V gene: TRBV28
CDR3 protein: CASRDDRVNQPQHF

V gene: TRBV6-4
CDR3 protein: CASSDSSGGTGELFF

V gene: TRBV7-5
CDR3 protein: CVRSPRGLAGSVDTQYF

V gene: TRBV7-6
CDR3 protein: CASSLALGRDEQFF

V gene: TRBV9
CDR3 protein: CASSVGTSGITDTQYF

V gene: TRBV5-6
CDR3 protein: CASSLDQYEGYTF

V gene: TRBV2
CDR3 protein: CATTSGGTYEQYF

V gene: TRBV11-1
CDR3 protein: CASSKDRGQPQHF

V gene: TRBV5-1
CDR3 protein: CASSPGASGAAGNTQYF

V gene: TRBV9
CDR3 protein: CASSVRTGNTGELFF

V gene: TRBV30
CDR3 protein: CAWVTAGGYIQYF

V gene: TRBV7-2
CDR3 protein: CASSIGTSGRTNSYEQYF

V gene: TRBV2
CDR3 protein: CASRDQGYEQYF

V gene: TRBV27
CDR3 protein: CASTSFSTPGQGYTGELFF

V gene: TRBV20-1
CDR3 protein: CSVSGVYEQYF

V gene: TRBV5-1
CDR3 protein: CASSLGNPRETQYF

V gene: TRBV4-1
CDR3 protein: CASRGTFSGRAYNEQFF

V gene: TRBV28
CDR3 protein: CASTQGNQPQHF

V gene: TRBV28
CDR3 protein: CASSLRGWAFF

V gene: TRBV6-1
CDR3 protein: CASRTGEETGELFF

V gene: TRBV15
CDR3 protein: CATSRAYGLYGYTF

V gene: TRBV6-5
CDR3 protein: CASSRQSTNEKLFF

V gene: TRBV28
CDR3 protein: CASRTPGLGEEKLFF

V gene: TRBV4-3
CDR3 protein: CASSQERADTDTQYF

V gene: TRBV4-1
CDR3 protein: CASRQTSGATDTQYF

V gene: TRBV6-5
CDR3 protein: CASSPDRGPNEKLFF

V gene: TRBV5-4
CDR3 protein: CASSLVGSGNTIYF

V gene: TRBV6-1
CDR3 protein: CASRRGVESTEAFF

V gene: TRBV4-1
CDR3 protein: CASSQALQGAGEKLFF

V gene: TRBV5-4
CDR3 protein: CASRYGTSEAFF

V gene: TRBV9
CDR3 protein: CASSVAWRVETQYF

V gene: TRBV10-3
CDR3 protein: CAISDNPSNSPLHF

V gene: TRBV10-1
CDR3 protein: CASSSGTVNTGELFF

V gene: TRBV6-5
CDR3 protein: CASAPRGTRSEKLFF

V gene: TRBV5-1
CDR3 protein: CASSFSGGNEKLFF

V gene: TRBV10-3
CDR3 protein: CAISESSGSYEQYF

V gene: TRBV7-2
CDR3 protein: CASLREGVSYNEQFF

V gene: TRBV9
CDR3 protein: CASSGAQGFDRDPINEKLFF

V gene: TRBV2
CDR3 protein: CASIGQANYGYTF

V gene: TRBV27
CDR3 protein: CATVAGSEQYF

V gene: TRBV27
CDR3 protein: CASSLTPGNTIYF

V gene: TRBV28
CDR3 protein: CASSPGGRRQETQYF

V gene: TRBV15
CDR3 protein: CATSRDRGAIYGYTF

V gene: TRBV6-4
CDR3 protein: CASSEEPTYEQYF

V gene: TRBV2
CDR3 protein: CASRPGQGVSNQPQHF

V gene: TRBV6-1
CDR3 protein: CASSEGPGGGAEDTQYF

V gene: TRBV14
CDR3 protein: CASSRAKRTEAFF

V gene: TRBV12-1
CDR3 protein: CANQGQGPHTEAFF

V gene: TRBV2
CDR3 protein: CASSAGQGRYEQYF

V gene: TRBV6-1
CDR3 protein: CASSGQSFTDTQYF

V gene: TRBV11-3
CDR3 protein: CASSFSGPSSGNTIYF

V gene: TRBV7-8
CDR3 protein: CASSLGGGTWTDTQYF

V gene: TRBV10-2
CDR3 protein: CASSDPGGQGPLEQYF

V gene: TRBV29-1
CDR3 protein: CSGWTGSNYGYTF